These T cell receptor beta chains were read from a single sample in a study of blood T cells in healthy people across ages. TCRdb processed the 5' RACE reads anew with MiXCR; each CDR3 protein has one entry. The table records 380,000 or so distinct CDR3 sequences, approximately 47% of them present only once. Sequenced sample: blood. The origin of the receptors is a man aged 55-75 years in good health. CDR3s include the opening cysteine and the closing phenylalanine or tryptophan. A D gene is named only where the DNA matches it firmly. Clone size is not always given. Where it is, it says once, few, many or a class for expanded clones.

-,TRBV7-2,TRBJ2-5,TRBD2,CASSLGGASGIGETQYF,TGTGCCAGCAGCTTAGGCGGGGCTAGCGGGATAGGGGAGACCCAGTACTTC
-,TRBV7-2,TRBJ2-5,TRBD1,CASSLGTGKETQYF,TGTGCCAGCAGCTTAGGGACAGGGAAAGAGACCCAGTACTTC
-,TRBV5-4,TRBJ2-7,TRBD2,CASSSQEAGVGYNEQYF,TGTGCCAGCAGCTCACAAGAAGCGGGAGTAGGGTACAATGAGCAGTACTTC
-,TRBV6-5,TRBJ2-7,-,CASSRTASGYEQYF,TGTGCCAGCAGTCGGACAGCTTCTGGCTACGAGCAGTACTTC
-,TRBV29-1,TRBJ1-2,TRBD1,CSVTAGGGPGTF,TGCAGCGTTACGGCAGGGGGCGGTCCAGGCACCTTC
-,TRBV20-1,TRBJ2-1,TRBD1,CSASGQGGRYEQFF,TGCAGTGCTTCTGGACAGGGGGGGAGGTATGAGCAGTTCTTC
many,TRBV7-2,TRBJ2-3,-,CASSLASLNTDTQYF,TGTGCCAGCAGCCTAGCGTCCCTGAACACAGATACGCAGTATTTT
-,TRBV2,TRBJ2-7,-,CAGRDAGYEQYF,TGTGCCGGCAGAGATGCAGGCTACGAGCAGTACTTC
-,TRBV28,TRBJ2-1,-,CASSSPWSSYNEQFF,TGTGCCAGCAGTTCCCCGTGGAGCTCCTACAATGAGCAGTTCTTC
-,TRBV28,TRBJ1-1,-,CASGLTATGTEAFF,TGTGCCAGTGGGCTAACGGCGACAGGCACTGAAGCTTTCTTT
few,TRBV20-1,TRBJ2-7,TRBD1,CSARDQGASHEQYF,TGCAGTGCTAGGGACCAGGGGGCTAGCCACGAGCAGTACTTC
-,TRBV6-2/TRBV6-3,TRBJ1-2,TRBD1,CASSYATGETNYGYTF,TGTGCCAGCAGTTACGCGACAGGGGAAACAAACTATGGCTACACCTTC
-,TRBV4-2,TRBJ2-7,TRBD2,CASSQDSGTSSYEQYF,TGTGCCAGCAGCCAAGACTCCGGGACTAGCTCCTACGAGCAGTACTTC
-,TRBV20-1,TRBJ2-5,TRBD2,CSATGGGETQYF,TGCAGTGCTACGGGGGGGGGAGAGACCCAGTACTTC
-,TRBV7-8,TRBJ2-7,TRBD2,CASSLVASGSSSYEQYF,TGTGCCAGCAGCTTAGTTGCTAGCGGGTCTAGCTCCTACGAGCAGTACTTC
once,TRBV4-2,TRBJ2-4,-,CAESDYLWEQYF,TGTGCCGAATCGGACTACCTCTGGGAGCAGTACTTC
few,TRBV30,TRBJ2-1,-,CAWSVWISPAQFF,TGTGCCTGGAGTGTATGGATATCCCCCGCGCAGTTCTTC
-,TRBV6-2/TRBV6-3,TRBJ2-2,TRBD1,CASSYPTGVALNTGELFF,TGTGCCAGCAGTTACCCGACAGGGGTTGCCCTAAACACCGGGGAGCTGTTTTTT
once,TRBV7-3,TRBJ2-3,-,CASSRRDASTDTQYF,TGTGCCAGCAGCAGGAGGGACGCTAGCACAGATACGCAGTATTTT
-,TRBV29-1,TRBJ2-7,-,CSVPGTAGASGEQYF,TGCAGCGTCCCTGGGACAGCGGGAGCTTCAGGCGAGCAGTACTTC
-,TRBV9,TRBJ1-1,TRBD1,CASSPIPGQGNTEAFF,TGTGCCAGCAGCCCGATTCCGGGACAGGGGAACACTGAAGCTTTCTTT
-,TRBV27,TRBJ1-2,TRBD1,CASMSADREWGYTF,TGTGCCAGCATGTCGGCTGACAGGGAGTGGGGCTACACCTTC
few,TRBV20-1,TRBJ1-2,-,CSASTALGDRYGYTF,TGCAGTGCTAGTACAGCTTTGGGGGATCGCTATGGCTACACCTTC
-,TRBV20-1,TRBJ2-4,TRBD2,CSARDPASGGLDKNIQYF,TGCAGTGCTAGAGATCCGGCTAGCGGGGGGTTGGACAAAAACATTCAGTACTTC
-,TRBV12-3/TRBV12-4,TRBJ2-5,TRBD1,CASSLGGGRDEQYF,TGTGCCAGCAGTTTAGGAGGGGGCCGGGATGAGCAGTACTTC
many,TRBV20-1,TRBJ2-7,-,CSASTEAGAGEQYF,TGCAGTGCTAGTACGGAGGCGGGGGCTGGAGAGCAGTACTTC
few,TRBV7-2,TRBJ1-4,TRBD1,CASSAGKGATKEKLFF,TGTGCCAGCAGCGCGGGAAAGGGGGCTACTAAGGAAAAACTGTTTTTT
-,TRBV20-1,TRBJ2-7,TRBD1,CSAWTGHYEQYF,TGCAGTGCTTGGACAGGTCACTACGAGCAGTACTTC
-,TRBV5-1,TRBJ2-2,TRBD2,CASSVGLASSGELFF,TGCGCCAGCAGCGTCGGACTAGCTTCTTCCGGGGAGCTGTTTTTT
-,TRBV9,TRBJ2-7,-,CASSVTGLAHEQYF,TGTGCCAGCAGCGTAACTGGTCTAGCCCACGAGCAGTACTTC
-,TRBV20-1,TRBJ2-5,-,CSASPPPPQGIQETQYF,TGCAGTGCTAGCCCCCCTCCCCCTCAGGGGATCCAAGAGACCCAGTACTTC
-,TRBV6-6,TRBJ2-2,-,CASSPVGRLNTGELFF,TGTGCCAGCAGTCCCGTCGGGAGATTAAATACCGGGGAGCTGTTTTTT
few,TRBV6-6,TRBJ2-4,TRBD1,CASSYQGAGKNIQYF,TGTGCCAGCAGTTACCAGGGGGCAGGCAAAAACATTCAGTACTTC
few,TRBV12-3/TRBV12-4,TRBJ2-7,TRBD1,CASRAGTGLGEQYF,TGTGCCAGCAGAGCCGGGACAGGGCTGGGCGAGCAGTACTTC
-,TRBV2,TRBJ2-5,TRBD2,CASSRTSAQETQYF,TGTGCCAGCAGTCGGACTAGCGCCCAAGAGACCCAGTACTTC
-,TRBV6-2/TRBV6-3,TRBJ1-2,-,CANHRQFYGYTF,TGTGCCAACCATAGACAGTTCTATGGCTACACCTTC